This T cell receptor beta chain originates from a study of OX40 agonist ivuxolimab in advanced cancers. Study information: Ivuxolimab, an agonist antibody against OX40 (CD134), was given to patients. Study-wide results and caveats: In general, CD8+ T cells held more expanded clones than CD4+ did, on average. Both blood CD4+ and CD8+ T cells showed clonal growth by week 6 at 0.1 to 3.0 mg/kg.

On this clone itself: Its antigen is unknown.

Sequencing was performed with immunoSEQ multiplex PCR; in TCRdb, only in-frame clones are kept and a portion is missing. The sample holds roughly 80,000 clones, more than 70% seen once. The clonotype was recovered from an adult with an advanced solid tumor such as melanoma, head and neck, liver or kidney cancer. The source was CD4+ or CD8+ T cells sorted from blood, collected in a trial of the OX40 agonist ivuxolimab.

The CDR3 sequence: CASSLASSTDTQYF. CDR3 nucleotides: TGTGCCAGCAGCTTGGCATCTAGCACAGATACGCAGTATTTT. V is TRBV5-4 and J is TRBJ2-3; no firm D call. This CDR3 region has 14 residues. V was cut by 0 bases and J by 0 bases, with 5 bases left in between. Germline assignment: CDR1 SGHNT and CDR2 YYREEE (reference sequence).